A single sample is the source of the 10 T cell receptor beta chains below, sequenced in a study of T cells in Graves' hyperthyroidism and ophthalmopathy. Authors of the study amplified TCR beta CDR3 regions from RNA transcripts. The TCR CDR3 was amplified in a first-round RT-PCR using the HTBI primer set. TCRdb re-analysed the multiplex PCR reads in MiXCR, keeping a single row per CDR3 protein. The table includes 500,000 to 650,000 distinct CDR3 sequences, about 14% detected once. Input material: blood. These receptors were taken from a woman in her thirties or forties with Graves' hyperthyroidism.

This clonotype was seen at least ten times. J is TRBJ2-1 and V is TRBV18; 8 positions match TRBD2. V shed 0 bases, J shed 3 bases, and the junction held 4 bases outside the gene matches. Germline V gives CDR1 KGHSH, CDR2 LQKENI. The CDR3 is made up of 16 amino acids. DNA of the CDR3: TGTGCCAGCTCACCACCGAGCGGGAGTAGCTACAATGAGCAGTTCTTC. This codes for CASSPPSGSSYNEQFF.

The table lists this clonotype with many counts. The chain employs TRBV13 and TRBJ1-3, with D hard to call. The V end lost 5 bases, the J end lost 7 bases, and 9 bases lay between the germline ends. Germline loops: CDR1 PRHDT, CDR2 FYEKMQ (reference sequence). This CDR3 comprises 12 residues. CDR3 amino acids: CASSMGWNTIYF. For the CDR3, the DNA is TGTGCCAGCAGCATGGGATGGAACACCATATATTTT.

The chain carries TRBV3-1 and TRBJ2-7; no clear D gene. Germline CDR1 reads LGHDT; CDR2 reads YNNKEL (reference sequence). V dropped 6 bases and J dropped 2 bases, with 8 bases sitting between them. The CDR3 has 12 amino acids. The CDR3, as DNA: TGTGCCAGCAGTCAATTTACCTACGAGCAGTACTTC. Its protein product is CASSQFTYEQYF.

Ten or more counts support this clonotype. This chain uses TRBV19 with TRBJ2-7, with D tentatively TRBD1 (5 bases). From germline, CDR1 is LNHDA and CDR2 SQIVND (reference sequence). The germline V and J ends were trimmed by 5 bases and 2 bases, with 13 bases remaining between them. The CDR3 loop spans 14 amino acids. The CDR3 loop is CASSPRTTTYEQYF. In nucleotides, the CDR3 is TGTGCCAGTAGTCCTCGGACAACAACCTACGAGCAGTACTTC.

This chain connects TRBV29-1 to TRBJ2-7; 7 nucleotides line up with TRBD2. The germline gives CDR1 SQVTM, CDR2 ANQGSEA. V lost 1 base to trimming and J lost 0 bases; unmatched junction nucleotides: 3. The CDR3 has 14 amino acids. The CDR3 loop reads CSVEGQRGSYEQYF. CDR3 sequence (DNA): TGCAGCGTTGAAGGCCAGCGGGGCTCCTACGAGCAGTACTTC.

This clonotype appeared a few times. J is TRBJ1-2 and V is TRBV19; TRBD1 agrees at 10 bases. This CDR3 contains 17 residues. Germline V gene lookup returns CDR1 LNHDA and CDR2 SQIVND (reference sequence). V dropped 4 bases and J dropped 0; count of bases not matched to a gene: 8. The CDR3 sequence is CASSRIGTGDSNYGYTF. In DNA form, the CDR3 reads TGTGCCAGTAGTAGGATCGGGACAGGGGACTCTAACTATGGCTACACCTTC.

This clonotype showed up many times. The chain recombines TRBV5-1 with TRBJ1-3, with 7 bases lining up with TRBD1. This CDR3 has 16 amino acids. CDR1 SGHRS and CDR2 YFSETQ come from the germline V gene. After removal of 0 bases from V and 0 bases from J, the junction contained 3 bases not matched to a gene. CDR3 DNA: TGCGCCAGCAGCTTGGCGGACAGGACCTCTGGAAACACCATATATTTT. This codes for CASSLADRTSGNTIYF.

This CDR3 reads CASSQVFPSTDTQYF. CDR3 in DNA: TGTGCCAGCAGCCAAGTATTCCCGAGCACAGATACGCAGTATTTT. The chain has TRBV14 and TRBJ2-3; no reliable D call. V gave up 1 base and J gave up 0 bases, with 8 bases separating them. Germline V CDR1 and CDR2: SGHDN, FVKESK. The CDR3 sequence is 15 residues long.

This clonotype was seen repeatedly, ten times or more. This chain links TRBV7-8 with TRBJ2-7, with 11 bases matching TRBD2. The length of the CDR3 is 15 residues. Germline CDR1 reads SGHVS; CDR2 reads FQNEAQ. The V segment lost 7 bases and the J segment 3 bases; nucleotides outside the gene matches: 8. As DNA, the CDR3 is TGTGCCAGCACCCAAACGGGACTAGCGGACTACGAGCAGTACTTC. Translated, it gives CASTQTGLADYEQYF.

The sample holds many counts of this clonotype. The V gene is TRBV20-1, the J gene TRBJ2-3; D gene ambiguous. Trimming stripped 4 bases from V and 0 bases from J, with 11 bases between. The CDR3 contains 14 residues. Germline V CDR1 and CDR2: DFQATT, SNEGSKA (reference sequence). The CDR3 region has the DNA TGCAGTGCTATCGGTTTATCTAGCACAGATACGCAGTATTTT. Translated, it gives CSAIGLSSTDTQYF.